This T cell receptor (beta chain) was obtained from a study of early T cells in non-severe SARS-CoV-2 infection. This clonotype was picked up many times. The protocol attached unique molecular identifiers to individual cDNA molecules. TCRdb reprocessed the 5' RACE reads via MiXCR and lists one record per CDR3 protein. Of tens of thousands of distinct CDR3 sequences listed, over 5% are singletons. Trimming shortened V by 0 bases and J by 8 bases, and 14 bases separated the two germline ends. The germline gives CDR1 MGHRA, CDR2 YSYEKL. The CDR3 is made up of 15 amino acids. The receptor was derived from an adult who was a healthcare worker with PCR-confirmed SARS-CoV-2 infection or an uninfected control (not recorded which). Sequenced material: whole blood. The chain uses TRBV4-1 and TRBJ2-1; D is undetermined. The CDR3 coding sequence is TGCGCCAGCAGCCAAGATTGGGCCCATCGGGATGAGCAGTTCTTC. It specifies CASSQDWAHRDEQFF.